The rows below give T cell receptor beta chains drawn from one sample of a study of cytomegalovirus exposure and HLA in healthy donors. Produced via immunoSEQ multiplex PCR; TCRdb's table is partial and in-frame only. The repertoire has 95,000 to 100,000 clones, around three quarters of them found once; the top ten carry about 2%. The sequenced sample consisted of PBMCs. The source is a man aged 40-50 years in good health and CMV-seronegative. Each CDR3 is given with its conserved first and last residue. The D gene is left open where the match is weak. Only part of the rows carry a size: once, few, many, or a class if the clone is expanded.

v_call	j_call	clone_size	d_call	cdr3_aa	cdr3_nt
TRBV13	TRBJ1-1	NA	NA	CASSSGSGGNTEAFF	TGTGCCAGCAGCTCGGGTTCGGGGGGGAACACTGAAGCTTTCTTT
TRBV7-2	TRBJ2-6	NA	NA	CASSEERAGANVLTF	TGTGCCAGCAGCGAGGAGAGGGCGGGGGCCAACGTCCTGACTTTC
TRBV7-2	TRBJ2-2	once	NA	CASSLTGGYGELFF	TGTGCCAGCAGCTTGACAGGAGGATACGGGGAGCTGTTTTTT
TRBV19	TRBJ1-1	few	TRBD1	CASSAQGATEAFF	TGTGCCAGTAGTGCTCAGGGGGCCACTGAAGCTTTCTTT
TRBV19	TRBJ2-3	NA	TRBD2	CASSPLAAYRDTQYF	TGTGCCAGTAGCCCCCTAGCGGCGTATAGGGATACGCAGTATTTT
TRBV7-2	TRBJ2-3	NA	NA	CASSLSGQLTDTQYF	TGTGCCAGCAGCTTATCCGGACAACTCACAGATACGCAGTATTTT
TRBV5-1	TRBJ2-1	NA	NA	CASSEGTIISYNEQFF	TGCGCCAGCAGCGAGGGAACAATCATCTCCTACAATGAGCAGTTCTTC
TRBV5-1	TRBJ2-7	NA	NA	CASSADGPGTYEQYF	TGCGCCAGCAGCGCGGACGGGCCGGGGACCTACGAGCAGTACTTC
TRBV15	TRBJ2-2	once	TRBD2	CATLKGRAGELFF	TGTGCCACCTTAAAGGGGAGGGCCGGGGAGCTGTTTTTT
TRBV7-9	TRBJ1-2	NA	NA	CASSSPGWRESGYTF	TGTGCCAGCAGCTCACCCGGGTGGCGGGAGAGTGGCTACACCTTC
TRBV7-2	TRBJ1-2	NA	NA	CTSSLVIAGVNYGYTF	TGTACCAGCAGCTTAGTGATAGCGGGGGTGAACTATGGCTACACCTTC
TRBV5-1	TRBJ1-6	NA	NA	CASSLQGWNSPLHF	TGCGCCAGCAGCTTGCAGGGGTGGAATTCACCCCTCCACTTT
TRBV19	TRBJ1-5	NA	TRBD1	CATPGGYNQPQHF	TGTGCCACCCCAGGGGGCTACAATCAGCCCCAGCATTTT
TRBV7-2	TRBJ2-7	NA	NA	CASTTGTGEQYF	TGTGCCAGCACCACAGGGACGGGCGAGCAGTACTTC
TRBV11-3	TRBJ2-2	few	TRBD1	CASSLGGQANTGELFF	TGTGCCAGCAGCTTAGGGGGACAGGCGAACACCGGGGAGCTGTTTTTT
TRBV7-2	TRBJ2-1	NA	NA	CASSNRGANEQFF	TGTGCCAGCAGCAATCGGGGGGCTAATGAGCAGTTCTTC
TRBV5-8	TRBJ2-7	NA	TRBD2	CASSFGREIEEQYF	TGTGCCAGCAGCTTCGGGCGGGAGATCGAAGAGCAGTACTTC
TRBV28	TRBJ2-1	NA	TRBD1	CASSLDGTGGYYNEQFF	TGTGCCAGCAGTTTAGACGGGACAGGGGGATACTACAATGAGCAGTTCTTC
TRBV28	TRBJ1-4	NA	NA	CATAKNRAANEKLFF	TGTGCCACAGCTAAAAACAGGGCGGCTAATGAAAAACTGTTTTTT
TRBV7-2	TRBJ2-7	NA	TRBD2	CASSLVLAGEQYF	TGTGCCAGCAGCTTAGTCCTAGCGGGCGAGCAGTACTTC
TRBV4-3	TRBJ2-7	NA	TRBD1	CASSQDKAGTGIHEQYF	TGCGCCAGCAGCCAAGATAAGGCCGGGACAGGGATCCACGAGCAGTACTTC
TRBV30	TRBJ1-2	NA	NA	CAWAYGYYTLSNHGYTF	TGTGCCTGGGCCTACGGGTATTATACACTCTCTAACCATGGCTACACCTTC
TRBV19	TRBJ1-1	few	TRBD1	CASTPGQGLSTEAFF	TGTGCCAGTACACCGGGACAGGGACTATCCACTGAAGCTTTCTTT
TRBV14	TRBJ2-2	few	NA	CASSYRATGRGTGELFF	TGTGCCAGCAGCTATCGCGCTACCGGTCGAGGAACCGGGGAGCTGTTTTTT
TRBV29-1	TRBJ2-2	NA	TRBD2	CSVPGTSGGPGELFF	TGCAGCGTCCCCGGGACTAGCGGGGGGCCCGGGGAGCTGTTTTTT
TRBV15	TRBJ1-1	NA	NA	CATSRDIGFTEAFF	TGTGCCACCAGCAGAGATATCGGGTTCACTGAAGCTTTCTTT
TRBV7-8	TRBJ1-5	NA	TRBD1	CASSGDRHQPQHF	TGTGCCAGCAGCGGGGACAGGCATCAGCCCCAGCATTTT
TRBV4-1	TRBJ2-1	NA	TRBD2	CASSTETSGRAAEQFF	TGCGCCAGCAGCACCGAAACTAGCGGGAGGGCCGCTGAGCAGTTCTTC
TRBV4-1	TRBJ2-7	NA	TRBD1	CASSQEPLGQGYEQYF	TGCGCCAGCAGCCAAGAACCCCTTGGACAGGGCTACGAGCAGTACTTC
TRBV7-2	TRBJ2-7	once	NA	CASSLTTGNKYEQYF	TGTGCCAGCAGCTTGACGACAGGTAATAAGTACGAGCAGTACTTC
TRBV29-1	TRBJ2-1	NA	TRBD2	CSVTGLAGGSYNEQFF	TGCAGCGTCACCGGACTAGCGGGAGGGTCCTACAATGAGCAGTTCTTC
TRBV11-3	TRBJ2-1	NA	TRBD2	CASSPFGSGREQFF	TGTGCCAGCAGCCCCTTTGGAAGCGGGAGGGAGCAGTTCTTC
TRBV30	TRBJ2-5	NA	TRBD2	CAWSRGLQETQYF	TGTGCCTGGAGCCGGGGACTACAAGAGACCCAGTACTTC
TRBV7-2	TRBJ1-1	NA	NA	CASIIRGGGMDTEAFF	TGTGCCAGCATCATCCGCGGGGGGGGGATGGACACTGAAGCTTTCTTT
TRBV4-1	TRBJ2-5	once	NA	CASSQADSQETQYF	TGCGCCAGCAGCCAAGCGGACAGCCAAGAGACCCAGTACTTC
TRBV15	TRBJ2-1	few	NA	CATSRASGTLTYNEQFF	TGTGCCACCAGCAGAGCTTCCGGGACTCTGACCTACAATGAGCAGTTCTTC
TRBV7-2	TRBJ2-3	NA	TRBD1	CASSLRSPGQGAADTQYF	TGTGCCAGCAGCTTGAGGAGTCCGGGACAGGGGGCGGCAGATACGCAGTATTTT
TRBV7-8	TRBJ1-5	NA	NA	CASSFRRSDQPQHF	TGTGCCAGCAGCTTCCGCCGTAGTGATCAGCCCCAGCATTTT
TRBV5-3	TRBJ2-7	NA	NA	CARSFSLEAHEQYF	TGTGCCAGAAGCTTTAGCCTAGAGGCCCACGAGCAGTACTTC
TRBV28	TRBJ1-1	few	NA	CASSLSVGEETEAFF	TGTGCCAGCAGTTTATCGGTAGGGGAGGAGACTGAAGCTTTCTTT
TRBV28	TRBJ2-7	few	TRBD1	CASDRGTYEQYF	TGTGCCAGCGACAGGGGAACCTACGAGCAGTACTTC
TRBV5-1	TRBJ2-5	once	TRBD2	CASSLVGLARRSQETQYF	TGCGCCAGCAGCTTGGTGGGACTAGCGCGCCGTAGTCAAGAGACCCAGTACTTC
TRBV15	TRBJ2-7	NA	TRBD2	CATSRDRGDFPYF	TGTGCCACCAGCAGAGATCGGGGGGACTTCCCGTACTTC
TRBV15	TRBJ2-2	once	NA	CATSRPGQSTGELFF	TGTGCCACCAGCAGACCCGGACAGAGCACCGGGGAGCTGTTTTTT
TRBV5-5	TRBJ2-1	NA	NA	CASSLSAYNEQFF	TGTGCCAGCAGCTTGTCTGCCTACAATGAGCAGTTCTTC
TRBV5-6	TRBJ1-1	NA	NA	CASSFMGTRTEAFF	TGTGCCAGCAGCTTTATGGGCACTCGGACTGAAGCTTTCTTT
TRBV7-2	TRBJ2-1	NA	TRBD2	CASSLVGGSSYNEQFF	TGTGCCAGCAGCTTAGTTGGCGGGAGCTCCTACAATGAGCAGTTCTTC
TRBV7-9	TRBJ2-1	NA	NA	CASSFSITGKFF	TGTGCCAGCAGCTTCAGCATCACGGGAAAGTTCTTC
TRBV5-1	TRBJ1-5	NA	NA	CASSKTQDSNQPQHF	TGCGCCAGCAGTAAAACACAGGATAGCAATCAGCCCCAGCATTTT
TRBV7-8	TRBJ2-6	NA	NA	CASSLDHDSHSGANVLTF	TGTGCCAGCAGCTTAGATCACGACAGTCACTCTGGGGCCAACGTCCTGACTTTC
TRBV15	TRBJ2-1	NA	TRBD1	CATSRGQGWNNEQFF	TGTGCCACCAGCAGAGGACAGGGGTGGAACAATGAGCAGTTCTTC